This T cell receptor beta chain originates from a study of shared clonotypes between healthy human individuals. As for the study in general: Three plates were used per donor for CD4 naive, three for CD4 memory, two for CD8 naive and one for CD8 memory. Study conclusions and caveats: Across a handful of donors, naive CD4 shared around 5.4%, naive CD8 3.5% to 4%, memory CD4 about 2.4%, memory CD8 more than 0.35%.

Trimming removed 4 bases at V and 2 bases at J, with 8 bases between. Germline CDR1 is SGHTA and CDR2 is FQGTGA. CDR3 length equals 13 residues. Each cell subset's genomic DNA was divided evenly among several immunoSEQ plates. Source study methods: ImmunoSEQ sequences covered only the junction and lacked quality scores; filtering therefore differed. Profiled with immunoSEQ multiplex PCR; TCRdb holds only in-frame clones, not every one. V and J calls and clone size are copied from that table; D and trimming were computed from the DNA. The data contain around 2,000,000 clones, approximately 94% of them singletons. Comments on this clone: The antigen is not known.

CD45RO-negative, CCR7-positively selected cells formed the naive CD8 fraction, excluding terminally differentiated effector memory CD45RA+ cells. The sequencing input was naive CD8+ T cells from PBMCs. The chain uses TRBV7-3 and TRBJ2-5, with no clear D. This sequence was found in a man between 18 and 35 years old in good health. Some clones in this sample may be carry-over from other donors' samples. The CDR3 is CASSSTGQETQYF. CDR3 DNA sequence: TGTGCCAGCAGCTCCACCGGGCAAGAGACCCAGTACTTC. The whole variable domain, filled in from reference TRBV7-3 and TRBJ2-5, reads GAGVSQTPSNKVTEKGKYVELRCDPISGHTALYWYRQSLGQGPEFLIYFQGTGAADDSGLPNDRFFAVRPEGSVSTLKIQRTERGDSAVYLCASSSTGQETQYFGPGTRLLVL.